A single sample gave rise to the 27 T cell receptor beta chains below, sequenced in a study of OX40 agonist ivuxolimab in advanced cancers. Some clones are missing from TCRdb's copy, which holds only in-frame ones; the method was immunoSEQ multiplex PCR. The data contain fewer than 70,000 clones, approximately 90% of them seen just once; the ten biggest clones take up 10% to 15%. The sequences come from CD4+ or CD8+ T cells sorted from blood, collected in a trial of the OX40 agonist ivuxolimab. These TCRs come from an adult with an advanced solid tumor such as melanoma, head and neck, liver or kidney cancer.

The rearrangement uses TRBV6-5 and TRBJ1-1; D is unclear. CDR3 length: 12 amino acids. CDR1 and CDR2 (germline): MNHEY, SVGAGI. V gave up 5 bases and J gave up 2 bases, with 6 bases separating them. CDR3 nucleotide sequence: TGTGCCAGCAGTGCCGGAAACACTGAAGCTTTCTTT. Translation: CASSAGNTEAFF.

The CDR3 reads CASSLGGFLAVYNEQFF. The CDR3 coding sequence is TGTGCCAGCAGCTTGGGTGGATTCCTAGCAGTCTACAATGAGCAGTTCTTC. The chain joins TRBV5-5 to TRBJ2-1; TRBD2 might be the D (5 bases). Germline values: CDR1 SGHKS, CDR2 YYEKEE (reference sequence). Trimming removed 0 bases from V and 3 bases from J, with 16 bases in between. The CDR3 runs 17 residues.

By proportion, this clone is medium-sized (0.01 to 0.1%). This sequence joins TRBV5-1 and TRBJ1-1, with D unclear. The CDR3 spans 14 residues. The germline CDR1 and CDR2 sequences are SGHRS and YFSETQ. Trimming left V 0 bases short and J 3 bases short, with 9 bases between. The CDR3 nucleotides are TGCGCCAGCAGCTTGGGAGGAGGGTACACTGAAGCTTTCTTT. The encoded protein is CASSLGGGYTEAFF.

The gene calls are TRBV7-2 and TRBJ2-7; TRBD1 agrees at 10 bases. CDR1 is SGHTA and CDR2 is FQGNSA in the germline V gene. The CDR3 runs 17 residues. V lost 3 bases to trimming and J lost 3 bases; unmatched junction nucleotides: 11. As DNA, the CDR3 is TGTGCCAGCAGCTTCGCATCGACAGGGGGCTTAAACTACGAGCAGTACTTC. Amino acid sequence: CASSFASTGGLNYEQYF.

The chain has TRBV11-2 and TRBJ1-2; TRBD1 matches 8 bases. V trimming: 5 bases; J trimming: 3 bases; junction bases outside the gene matches: 8. Germline CDR1 and CDR2: SGHAT and FQNNGV. CDR3 length: 15 amino acids. The CDR3 reads CASSPGQGQYYGYTF. The CDR3 DNA reads as TGTGCCAGCAGCCCTGGACAGGGACAATACTATGGCTACACCTTC.

This clone came up once. The junction differs from germline at one of its ends, possibly a read error. V usage is TRBV20-1 and J usage is TRBJ1-2; D not resolved. The CDR3 runs to 10 residues. Per germline, CDR1 DFQATT and CDR2 SNEGSKA (reference sequence). CDR3 sequence reads: CSDMMAEEGF. Here the CDR3 DNA reads TGCAGTGATATGATGGCGGAGGAAGGTTTC.

The gene calls are TRBV16 and TRBJ2-4, with 8 bases that match TRBD1. V trimming: 3 bases; J trimming: 5 bases; junction bases outside the gene matches: 12. The CDR3 spans 17 residues. The germline V gene encodes CDR1 KGHSY and CDR2 FQNENV. CDR3 nucleotide sequence: TGTGCCAGCAGCCAGAGCTTTTTGGGGACAGGAGAAAACATTCAGTACTTC. Translation: CASSQSFLGTGENIQYF.

The J gene is TRBJ2-3, the V gene TRBV2; tentative D call: TRBD2 (6 bases). The V end lost 6 bases, the J end lost 10 bases, and 14 bases lay between the germline ends. This CDR3 spans 12 amino acids. Germline-derived CDR1 and CDR2 are SNHLY and FYNNEI. This chain's CDR3 is CASREGRLAQYF. CDR3 coding DNA: TGTGCCAGCAGGGAGGGACGGCTGGCGCAGTATTTT.

The chain carries TRBV28 and TRBJ2-7; tentative D call: TRBD1 (5 bases). The CDR3 spans 16 residues. Germline V CDR1 and CDR2: MDHEN, SYDVKM. V was shortened by 8 bases and J by 1 base, with 21 bases between the two germline ends. The CDR3 protein is CASEAPTGISSYEQYF. The CDR3 bases are TGTGCCAGCGAGGCACCTACAGGAATTTCGTCCTACGAGCAGTACTTC. Filled out from reference TRBV28 and TRBJ2-7, the complete variable domain reads DVKVTQSSRYLVKRTGEKVFLECVQDMDHENMFWYRQDPGLGLRLIYFSYDVKMKEKGDIPEGYSVSREKKERFSLILESASTNQTSMYLCASEAPTGISSYEQYFGPGTRLTVT.

The rearrangement joins TRBV27 to TRBJ1-1; D possibly corresponds to TRBD1 (5 bases). The CDR3 is 16 residues long. The germline V and J ends were trimmed by 1 base and 3 bases, with 15 bases remaining between them. Germline lookup yields CDR1 MNHEY and CDR2 SMNVEV (reference sequence). Written as DNA, the CDR3 is TGTGCCAGCAGTTTATTGAGGGGCCAGGACTACACTGAAGCTTTCTTT. This codes for CASSLLRGQDYTEAFF.

V and J are TRBV28 and TRBJ1-5, with TRBD1 identical over 7 bases. The CDR3 extends over 15 amino acids. Germline V gene data show CDR1 as MDHEN and CDR2 as SYDVKM. V trimming: 2 bases; J trimming: 6 bases; junction bases outside the gene matches: 7. The CDR3 here is CASSLPGGGFQPQHF. Written as DNA, the CDR3 is TGTGCCAGCAGTTTACCAGGGGGGGGCTTTCAGCCCCAGCATTTT.

This chain joins TRBV11-3 and TRBJ2-1; D tentatively fits TRBD1 or TRBD2 (6 bases each). V was cut by 2 bases and J by 8 bases, with 19 bases left in between. Germline V CDR1 and CDR2: SGHNT, YENEEA. The CDR3 is 16 residues long. The CDR3 loop is CASSLRGSTGGDEQFF. CDR3 DNA sequence: TGTGCCAGCAGCTTACGGGGTTCCACCGGGGGCGATGAGCAGTTCTTC.

This clone was recorded once. J is TRBJ2-5 and V is TRBV7-9, with 7 bases lining up with TRBD2. The germline CDR1 and CDR2 sequences are SEHNR and FQNEAQ (reference sequence). The junction had 6 bases not matched to a gene; V was cut back by 1 base and J by 4 bases. The CDR3 length is 15 residues. The CDR3 protein is CASSLGVSGGETQYF. CDR3 bases: TGTGCCAGCAGCTTAGGGGTCTCGGGAGGAGAGACCCAGTACTTC.

The chain combines TRBV5-1 with TRBJ1-2, with 7 bases matching TRBD1. The CDR3 consists of 17 residues. The V gene end was trimmed by 4 bases and the J gene end by 2 bases; junction bases not matched to a gene: 14. Looked up from germline, CDR1 is SGHRS and CDR2 is YFSETQ. CDR3 in amino acids: CASSGAAGTAKNYGYTF. CDR3 sequence (DNA): TGCGCCAGCAGCGGGGCTGCCGGGACAGCAAAGAACTATGGCTACACCTTC. Variable domain in full (rest from reference TRBV5-1 and TRBJ1-2): KAGVTQTPRYLIKTRGQQVTLSCSPISGHRSVSWYQQTPGQGLQFLFEYFSETQRNKGNFPGRFSGRQFSNSRSEMNVSTLELGDSALYLCASSGAAGTAKNYGYTFGSGTRLTVV.

The gene calls are TRBV7-6 and TRBJ2-6; 8 positions match TRBD1. The germline V gene encodes CDR1 SGHVS and CDR2 FNYEAQ. V trimming: 1 base; J trimming: 3 bases; junction bases outside the gene matches: 14. The CDR3 sequence is 20 residues long. CDR3 sequence reads: CASSLEQAGGERDGANVLTF. DNA for the CDR3: TGTGCCAGCAGCTTAGAACAAGCAGGGGGCGAAAGGGATGGGGCCAACGTCCTGACTTTC.

The gene calls are TRBV5-5 and TRBJ2-3; 11 nucleotides line up with TRBD2. V gave up 4 bases and J gave up 3 bases; unmatched junction bases: 4. The CDR3 runs 15 residues. The germline V gene has CDR1 SGHKS and CDR2 YYEKEE (reference sequence). The CDR3 DNA reads as TGTGCCAGCAGCAAACGGACTAGCGGGACAGATACGCAGTATTTT. As protein: CASSKRTSGTDTQYF.

The gene calls are TRBV7-8 and TRBJ2-2; D is ambiguous. The CDR3 totals 12 residues. V lost 8 bases, J lost 4 bases, and 8 bases lay in between. Germline V gene data show CDR1 as SGHVS and CDR2 as FQNEAQ. The CDR3 nucleotides are TGTGCCAGCGCCCAGAGCACCGGGGAGCTGTTTTTT. Amino acid sequence: CASAQSTGELFF. Full variable domain (remainder filled in from reference TRBV7-8 and TRBJ2-2): GAGVSQSPRYKVAKRGQDVALRCDPISGHVSLFWYQQALGQGPEFLTYFQNEAQLDKSGLPSDRFFAERPEGSVSTLKIQRTQQEDSAVYLCASAQSTGELFFGEGSRLTVL.

The chain is built from TRBV6-1 and TRBJ2-7, with a tentative D call TRBD1 (7 bases). Germline assignment: CDR1 MNHNS and CDR2 SASEGT. V was cut by 7 bases and J by 5 bases, with 21 bases left in between. The CDR3 is 15 residues long. The CDR3 DNA is TGTGCCAGCATCTTACAGGGGCGCGGCGGGAACGAGCAGTACTTC. This gives the protein CASILQGRGGNEQYF.

J is TRBJ1-2 and V is TRBV6-6; D ambiguous. Between the trimmed V and J ends, which lost 7 bases and 4 bases, there was a span of 13 bases. Germline CDR1 MNHNY, CDR2 SVGAGI (reference sequence). This CDR3 is built from 13 residues. The CDR3 DNA sequence: TGTGCCAGCACCTCACTCATAGGCTATGGCTACACCTTC. This codes for CASTSLIGYGYTF.

This clone was observed a single time. V is TRBV4-1 and J is TRBJ1-2, with D perhaps matching TRBD1 (6 bases). CDR3 length equals 16 residues. Trimming stripped 1 base from V and 3 bases from J, with 15 bases between. The germline gives CDR1 MGHRA, CDR2 YSYEKL. CDR3 sequence reads: CASSQVSGGEDYGYTF. The CDR3 DNA is TGCGCCAGCAGCCAAGTTTCTGGGGGCGAGGACTATGGCTACACCTTC.

The V gene is TRBV28, the J gene TRBJ2-7, with D perhaps being TRBD1 or TRBD2 (5 bases each). Trimming left V 3 bases short and J 6 bases short, with 15 bases between. The CDR3 runs 14 residues. The germline CDR1 and CDR2 sequences are MDHEN and SYDVKM. CDR3 coding DNA: TGTGCCAGCAGTTTTCAGGGTACTCGGGGCGAGCAGTACTTC. This sequence encodes CASSFQGTRGEQYF.

The CDR3 here is CASSIWAASGSRKTQYF. The CDR3 DNA follows: TGTGCCAGTAGTATCTGGGCGGCTAGCGGGAGTAGGAAGACCCAGTACTTC. The V call is TRBV19, the J call TRBJ2-5; TRBD2 aligns across 10 bases. V lost 3 bases and J lost 6; bases outside the gene matches: 13. This CDR3 region has 17 residues. Per germline, CDR1 LNHDA and CDR2 SQIVND (reference sequence).

CDR3 sequence reads: CASRIQGAYNEQFF. In DNA, the CDR3 is TGTGCCAGCAGGATTCAGGGGGCCTACAATGAGCAGTTCTTC. The genes are TRBV6-5 and TRBJ2-1; 7 bases map to TRBD1. This CDR3 has 14 residues. Germline-derived CDR1 and CDR2 are MNHEY and SVGAGI. After removal of 6 bases from V and 2 bases from J, the junction contained 4 bases not matched to a gene.

In this sample, this clone turned up once. This chain links TRBV18 with TRBJ2-7; possibly TRBD1 or TRBD2 for D (5 bases each). Trimming stripped 7 bases from V and 3 bases from J, with 25 bases between. There are 17 residues in the CDR3. Germline values: CDR1 KGHSH, CDR2 LQKENI. DNA of the CDR3: TGTGCCAGCTTAACGAGGGGCCCAGTGCGCCACTACTACGAGCAGTACTTC. It is translated as CASLTRGPVRHYYEQYF.

This chain uses TRBV19 with TRBJ2-3, with 13 nucleotides matching TRBD2. CDR1 and CDR2 (germline): LNHDA, SQIVND (reference sequence). The CDR3 totals 16 residues. V lost 3 bases, J lost 4 bases, and 4 bases stayed unmatched. CDR3 residues: CASSIGLAGDSDTQYF. The CDR3 bases are TGTGCCAGTAGTATCGGACTAGCGGGAGACTCAGATACGCAGTATTTT.

This clone was counted a few times. The CDR3 protein is CASSLEAGAEQFF. Here the CDR3 DNA reads TGTGCCAGCAGCTTGGAAGCGGGAGCTGAGCAGTTCTTC. The V gene is TRBV7-8, the J gene TRBJ2-1; 8 positions match TRBD2. This CDR3 comprises 13 residues. CDR1 and CDR2 from the germline V gene are SGHVS and FQNEAQ. The V and J ends lost 3 bases and 9 bases, in that order; junction bases with no gene match: 4.

The chain has TRBV28 and TRBJ1-1, with D possibly TRBD1 on 5 matching bases. The CDR3 runs 14 residues. With 3 bases removed from V and 0 bases from J, the gap between germline ends came to 8 bases. CDR1 and CDR2 from the germline V gene are MDHEN and SYDVKM. CDR3 sequence reads: CASSFGGMNTEAFF. DNA of the CDR3: TGTGCCAGCAGTTTCGGGGGTATGAACACTGAAGCTTTCTTT.